This T cell receptor (beta chain) is drawn from a study of beta chain features in type 1 diabetes. On the study more broadly: About 110,000,000 sorted cells were examined across all samples. Study-level points and caveats: Comparison showed that naive, central memory and Treg TCRB repertoires appeared more similar among patients than among healthy donors. Cells that show high TCR expression could be over-represented by cDNA sequencing. TCRB CDR3s were moderately but significantly shorter in Type 1 diabetes patients in all four CD4+ subsets.

As every portion of the isolated RNA was reverse transcribed, the sequencing read expressed TCRB transcripts. Assay used: immunoSEQ multiplex PCR; TCRdb lists only in-frame clones, some missing. This sample has 600,000 to 750,000 clones; over 10% occur once, and the top ten carry 0.095% to 0.15%. The V gene end was trimmed by 2 bases and the J gene end by 4 bases; junction bases not matched to a gene: 11. This CDR3 is 17 amino acids long. Germline-derived CDR1 and CDR2 are SGDLS and YYNGEE. The table lists this clone with a few counts. Its antigen is as yet unknown. The sample taken for sequencing was naive CD4+ T cells from blood. This sequence joins TRBV9 and TRBJ2-5, with 10 positions matching TRBD1. The TCR was taken from a man aged 25 to 45 with type 1 diabetes. CDR3 protein: CASSVSTGTGVGETQYF. The CDR3 DNA reads as TGTGCCAGCAGCGTGTCTACTGGGACAGGGGTGGGAGAGACCCAGTACTTC.